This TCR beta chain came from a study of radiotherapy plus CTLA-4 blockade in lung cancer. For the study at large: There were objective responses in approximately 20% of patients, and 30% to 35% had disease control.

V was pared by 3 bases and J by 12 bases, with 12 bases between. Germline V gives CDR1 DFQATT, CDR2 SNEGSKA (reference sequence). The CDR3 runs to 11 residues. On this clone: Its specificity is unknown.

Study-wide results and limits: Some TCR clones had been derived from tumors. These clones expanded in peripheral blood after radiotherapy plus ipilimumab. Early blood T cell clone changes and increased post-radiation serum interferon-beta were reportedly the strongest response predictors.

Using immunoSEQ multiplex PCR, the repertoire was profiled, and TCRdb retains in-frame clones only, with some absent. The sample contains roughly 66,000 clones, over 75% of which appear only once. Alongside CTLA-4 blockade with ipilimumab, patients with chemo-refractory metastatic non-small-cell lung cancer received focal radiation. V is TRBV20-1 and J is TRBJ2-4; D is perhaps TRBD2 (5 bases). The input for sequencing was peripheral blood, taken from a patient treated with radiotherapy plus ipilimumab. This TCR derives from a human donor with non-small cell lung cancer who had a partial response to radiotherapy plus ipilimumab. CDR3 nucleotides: TGCAGTGCTAGTGATCGGGGTGCTCAGTACTTC. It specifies CSASDRGAQYF.